Below are 3 T cell receptor beta chains sequenced from a single sample in a study of T-cell reconstitution after alpha-beta-depleted transplantation in children. The authors prepared the TCRbeta library with unique molecular identifiers. TCRdb fed the PCR reads into MiXCR, producing one record per CDR3 protein. The sample holds 150,000 to 250,000 distinct CDR3 sequences, 14% to 15% seen once. The starting material was PBMCs from the stem cell graft donor, obtained from the stem cell graft. The receptors derive from a human donor who donated a stem cell graft to a child with acute lymphoblastic leukemia.

The chain has TRBV12-3 or TRBV12-4 and TRBJ2-7; possible D gene TRBD1, 6 bases. The CDR3 is made up of 13 amino acids. Between the trimmed V and J ends, which lost 7 bases and 2 bases, there was a span of 12 bases. This chain's CDR3 is CASTTGLPYEQYF. The CDR3, as DNA: TGTGCCAGCACCACAGGGTTGCCCTACGAGCAGTACTTC.

The table lists this clonotype with many counts. V gene TRBV4-1 combines with J gene TRBJ2-5, with 15 bases identical to TRBD2. The ends lost 3 bases at V and 5 bases at J; junction bases unmatched: 10. The germline gives CDR1 MGHRA, CDR2 YSYEKL. This CDR3 comprises 18 residues. CDR3 amino acids: CASSQPGTSGRRGETQYF. The CDR3 coding sequence is TGCGCCAGCAGCCAGCCCGGGACTAGCGGGAGGAGAGGGGAGACCCAGTACTTC.

The chain has TRBV6-2 or TRBV6-3 and TRBJ2-5; D possibly uses TRBD1 or TRBD2 (5 bases each). The V end was cut by 6 bases, the J end by 0 bases, with 14 bases between. The length of the CDR3 is 15 residues. Germline lookup yields CDR1 MNHEY and CDR2 SVGEGT. CDR3 sequence reads: CASSFLGRYQETQYF. CDR3 nucleotide sequence: TGTGCCAGCAGCTTTCTGGGACGTTACCAAGAGACCCAGTACTTC.